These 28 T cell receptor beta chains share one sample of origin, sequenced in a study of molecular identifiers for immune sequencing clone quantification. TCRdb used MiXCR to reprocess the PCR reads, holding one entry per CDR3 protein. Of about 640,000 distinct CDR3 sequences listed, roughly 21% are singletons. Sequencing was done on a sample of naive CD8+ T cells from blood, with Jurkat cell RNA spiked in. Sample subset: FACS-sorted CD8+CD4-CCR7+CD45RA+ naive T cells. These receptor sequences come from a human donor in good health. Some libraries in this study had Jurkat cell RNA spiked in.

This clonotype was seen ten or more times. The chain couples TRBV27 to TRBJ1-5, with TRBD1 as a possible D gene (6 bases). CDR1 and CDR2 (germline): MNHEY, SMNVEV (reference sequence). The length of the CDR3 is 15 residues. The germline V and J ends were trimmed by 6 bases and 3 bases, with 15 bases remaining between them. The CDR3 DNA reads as TGTGCCAGCAGGGTTACAGGGCTACCCAATCAGCCCCAGCATTTT. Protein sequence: CASRVTGLPNQPQHF.

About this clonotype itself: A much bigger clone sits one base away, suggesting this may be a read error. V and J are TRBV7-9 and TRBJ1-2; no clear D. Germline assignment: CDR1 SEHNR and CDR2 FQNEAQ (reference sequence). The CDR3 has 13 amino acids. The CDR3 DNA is TGTGCCAGCAGCTTACCCTTAAACTATGACTACACCTTC. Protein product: CASSLPLNYDYTF.

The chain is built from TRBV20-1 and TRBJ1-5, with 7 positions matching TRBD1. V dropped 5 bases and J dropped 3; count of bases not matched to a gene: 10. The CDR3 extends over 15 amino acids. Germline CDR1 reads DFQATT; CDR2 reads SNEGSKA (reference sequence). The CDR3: CSAPWTQGNNQPQHF. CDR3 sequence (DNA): TGCAGTGCTCCTTGGACACAGGGGAACAATCAGCCCCAGCATTTT.

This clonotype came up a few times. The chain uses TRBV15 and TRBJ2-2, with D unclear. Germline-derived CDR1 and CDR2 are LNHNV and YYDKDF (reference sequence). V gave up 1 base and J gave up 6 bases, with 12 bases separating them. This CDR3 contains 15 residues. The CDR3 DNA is TGTGCCACCAGCAGAGGAGAATTTGGGGCCGGGGAGCTGTTTTTT. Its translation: CATSRGEFGAGELFF. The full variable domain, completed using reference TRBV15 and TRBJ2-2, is DAMVIQNPRYQVTQFGKPVTLSCSQTLNHNVMYWYQQKSSQAPKLLFHYYDKDFNNEADTPDNFQSRRPNTSFCFLDIRSPGLGDTAMYLCATSRGEFGAGELFFGEGSRLTVL.

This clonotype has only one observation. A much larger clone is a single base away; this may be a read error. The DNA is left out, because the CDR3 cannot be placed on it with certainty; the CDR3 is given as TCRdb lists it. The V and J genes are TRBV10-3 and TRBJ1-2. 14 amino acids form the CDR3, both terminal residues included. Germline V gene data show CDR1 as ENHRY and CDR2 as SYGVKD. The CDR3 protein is CATGTRGNSYGCTF.

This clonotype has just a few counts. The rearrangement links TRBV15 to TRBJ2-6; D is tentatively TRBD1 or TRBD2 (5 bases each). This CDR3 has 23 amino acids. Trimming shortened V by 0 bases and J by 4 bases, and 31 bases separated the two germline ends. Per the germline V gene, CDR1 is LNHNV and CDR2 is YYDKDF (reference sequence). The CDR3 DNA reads TGTGCCACCAGCAGAGATCAGTTGTACGGTGGGCAGGGAGATCTTCCGGGGGCCAACGTCCTGACTTTC. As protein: CATSRDQLYGGQGDLPGANVLTF.

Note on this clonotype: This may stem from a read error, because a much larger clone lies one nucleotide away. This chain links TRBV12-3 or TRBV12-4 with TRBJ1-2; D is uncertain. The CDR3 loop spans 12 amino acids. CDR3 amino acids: CAGSSPAGDYTF. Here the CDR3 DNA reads TGTGCCGGCAGTTCCCCCGCGGGTGACTACACCTTC.

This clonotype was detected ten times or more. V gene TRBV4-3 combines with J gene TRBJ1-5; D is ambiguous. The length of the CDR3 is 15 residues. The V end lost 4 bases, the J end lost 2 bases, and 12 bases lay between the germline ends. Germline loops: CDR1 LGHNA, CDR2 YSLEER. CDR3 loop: CASSPVIDRNQPQHF. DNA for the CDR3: TGCGCCAGCAGCCCCGTAATAGATCGCAATCAGCCCCAGCATTTT.

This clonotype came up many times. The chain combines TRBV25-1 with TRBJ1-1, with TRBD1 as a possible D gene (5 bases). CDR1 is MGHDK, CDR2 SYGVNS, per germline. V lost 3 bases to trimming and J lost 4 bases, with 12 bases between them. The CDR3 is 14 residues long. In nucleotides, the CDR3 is TGTGCCAGCAGTGATGCTGGAGGGGTCACTGAAGCTTTCTTT. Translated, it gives CASSDAGGVTEAFF.

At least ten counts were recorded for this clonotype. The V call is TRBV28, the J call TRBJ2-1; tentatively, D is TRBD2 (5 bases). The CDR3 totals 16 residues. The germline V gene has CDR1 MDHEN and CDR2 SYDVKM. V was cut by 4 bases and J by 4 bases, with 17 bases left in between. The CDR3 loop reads CASSYRTERLYNEQFF. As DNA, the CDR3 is TGTGCCAGCAGTTACCGGACTGAGCGCCTTTACAATGAGCAGTTCTTC.

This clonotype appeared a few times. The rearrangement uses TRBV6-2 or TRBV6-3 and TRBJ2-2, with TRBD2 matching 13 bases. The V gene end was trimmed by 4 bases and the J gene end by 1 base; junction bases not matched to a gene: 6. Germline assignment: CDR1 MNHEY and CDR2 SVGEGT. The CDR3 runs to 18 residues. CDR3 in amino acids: CASSSHRLAGGNTGELFF. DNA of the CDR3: TGTGCCAGCAGTTCCCACCGACTAGCGGGGGGGAACACCGGGGAGCTGTTTTTT.

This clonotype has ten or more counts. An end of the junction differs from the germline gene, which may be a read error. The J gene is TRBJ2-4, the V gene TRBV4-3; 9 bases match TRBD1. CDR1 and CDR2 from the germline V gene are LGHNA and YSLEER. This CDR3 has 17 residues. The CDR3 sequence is CASSQDKSQGARNIQYF. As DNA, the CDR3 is TGCGCCAGCAGCCAAGATAAATCACAGGGGGCCAGAAACATTCAGTACTTC.

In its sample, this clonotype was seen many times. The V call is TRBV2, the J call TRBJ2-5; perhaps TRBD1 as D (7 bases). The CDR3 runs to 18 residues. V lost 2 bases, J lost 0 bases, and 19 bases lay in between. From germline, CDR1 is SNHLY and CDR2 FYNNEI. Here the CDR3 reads CASSERSGGHPYQETQYF. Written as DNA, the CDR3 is TGTGCCAGCAGTGAACGGTCAGGGGGGCATCCGTACCAAGAGACCCAGTACTTC.

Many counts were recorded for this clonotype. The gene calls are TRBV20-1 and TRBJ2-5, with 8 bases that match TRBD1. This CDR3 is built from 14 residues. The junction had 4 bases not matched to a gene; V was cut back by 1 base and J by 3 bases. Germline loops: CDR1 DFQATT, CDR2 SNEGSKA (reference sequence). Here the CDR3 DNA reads TGCAGTGCTAGAGGAGACAGGGGAGAAGAGACCCAGTACTTC. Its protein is CSARGDRGEETQYF.

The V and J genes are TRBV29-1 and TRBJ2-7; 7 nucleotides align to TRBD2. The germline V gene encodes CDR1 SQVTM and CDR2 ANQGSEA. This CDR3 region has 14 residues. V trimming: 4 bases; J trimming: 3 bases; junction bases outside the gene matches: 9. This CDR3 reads CSVVGGRTGYEQYF. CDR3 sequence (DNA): TGCAGCGTTGTCGGCGGGAGAACGGGCTACGAGCAGTACTTC.

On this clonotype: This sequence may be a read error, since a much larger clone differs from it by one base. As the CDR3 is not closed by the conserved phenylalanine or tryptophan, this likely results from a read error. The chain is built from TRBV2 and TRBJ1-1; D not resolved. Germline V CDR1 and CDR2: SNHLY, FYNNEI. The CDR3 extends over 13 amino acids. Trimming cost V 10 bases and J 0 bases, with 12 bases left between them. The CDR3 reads CATTWRVNTEAFL. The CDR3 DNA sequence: TGTGCCACCACGTGGAGGGTGAACACTGAAGCTTTCTTA.

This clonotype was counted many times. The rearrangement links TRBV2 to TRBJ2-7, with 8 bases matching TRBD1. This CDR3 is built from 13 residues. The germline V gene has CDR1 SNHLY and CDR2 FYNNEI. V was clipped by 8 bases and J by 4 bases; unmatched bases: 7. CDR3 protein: CASGPGGVYEQYF. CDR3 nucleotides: TGTGCCAGCGGTCCAGGGGGCGTTTACGAGCAGTACTTC.

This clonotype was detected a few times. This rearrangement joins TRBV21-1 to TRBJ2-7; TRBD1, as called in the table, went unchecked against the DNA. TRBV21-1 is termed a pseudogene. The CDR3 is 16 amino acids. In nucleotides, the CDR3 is TGTGCCAGCAGCAAAGCGGGACGGGGGGCGGGGTACGAGCAGTACTTC. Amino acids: CASSKAGRGAGYEQYF.

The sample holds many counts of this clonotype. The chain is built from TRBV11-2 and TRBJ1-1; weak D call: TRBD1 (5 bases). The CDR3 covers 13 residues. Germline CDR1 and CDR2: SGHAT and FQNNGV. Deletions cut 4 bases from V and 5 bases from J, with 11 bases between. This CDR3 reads CASSSGRGTEAFF. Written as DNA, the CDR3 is TGTGCCAGCAGCTCAGGGAGAGGGACTGAAGCTTTCTTT.

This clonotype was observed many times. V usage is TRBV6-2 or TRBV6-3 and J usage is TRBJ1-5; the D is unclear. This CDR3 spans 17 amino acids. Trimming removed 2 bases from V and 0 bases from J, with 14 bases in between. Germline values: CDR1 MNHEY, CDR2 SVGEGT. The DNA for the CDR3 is TGTGCCAGCAGTTACGGGGAAATGATGAATAGCAATCAGCCCCAGCATTTT. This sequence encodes CASSYGEMMNSNQPQHF.

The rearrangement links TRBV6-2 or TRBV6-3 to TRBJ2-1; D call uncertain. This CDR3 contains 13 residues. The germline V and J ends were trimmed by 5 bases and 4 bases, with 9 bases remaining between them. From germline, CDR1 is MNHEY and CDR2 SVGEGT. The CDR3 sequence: CASSAVHYNEQFF. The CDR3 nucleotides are TGTGCCAGCAGTGCTGTCCATTACAATGAGCAGTTCTTC.

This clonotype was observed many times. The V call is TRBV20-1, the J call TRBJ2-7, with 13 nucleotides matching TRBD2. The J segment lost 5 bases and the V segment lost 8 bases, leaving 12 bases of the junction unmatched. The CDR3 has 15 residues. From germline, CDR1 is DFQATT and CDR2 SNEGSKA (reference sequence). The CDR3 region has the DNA TGCAGTTCTAATGGGGGACTAGCGGGATTCCACGAGCAGTACTTC. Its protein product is CSSNGGLAGFHEQYF.

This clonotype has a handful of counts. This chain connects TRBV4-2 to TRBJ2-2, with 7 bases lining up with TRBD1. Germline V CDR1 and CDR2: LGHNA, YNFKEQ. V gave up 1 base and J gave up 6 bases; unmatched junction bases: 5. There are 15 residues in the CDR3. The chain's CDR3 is CASSQVWDRSGELFF. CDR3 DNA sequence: TGTGCCAGCAGCCAAGTCTGGGACAGATCCGGGGAGCTGTTTTTT.

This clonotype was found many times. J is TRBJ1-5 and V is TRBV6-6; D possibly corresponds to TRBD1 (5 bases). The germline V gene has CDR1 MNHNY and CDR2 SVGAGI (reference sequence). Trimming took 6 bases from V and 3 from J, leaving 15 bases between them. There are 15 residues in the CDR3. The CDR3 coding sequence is TGTGCCAGCAGCAACTCCGGGACGCCCAATCAGCCCCAGCATTTT. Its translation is CASSNSGTPNQPQHF.

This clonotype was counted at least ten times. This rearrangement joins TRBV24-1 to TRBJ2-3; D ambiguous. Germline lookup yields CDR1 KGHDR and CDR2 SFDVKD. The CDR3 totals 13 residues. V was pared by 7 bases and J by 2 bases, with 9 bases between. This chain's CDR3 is CATSPTDTDTQYF. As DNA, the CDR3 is TGTGCCACCAGCCCTACAGACACAGATACGCAGTATTTT.

The chain's CDR3 is CASSTNSVGEQFF. CDR3 nucleotide sequence: TGTGCCAGCAGTACAAATAGCGTCGGTGAGCAGTTCTTC. V and J are TRBV6-2 or TRBV6-3 and TRBJ2-1; perhaps TRBD2 as D (5 bases). Germline CDR1 reads MNHEY; CDR2 reads SVGEGT. CDR3 length: 13 residues. Trimming stripped 5 bases from V and 9 bases from J, with 14 bases between.

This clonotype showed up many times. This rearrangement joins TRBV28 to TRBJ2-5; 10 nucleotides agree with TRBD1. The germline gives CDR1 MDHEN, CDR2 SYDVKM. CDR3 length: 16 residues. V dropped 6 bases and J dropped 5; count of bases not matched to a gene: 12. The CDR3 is CASSFTGTGDPETQYF. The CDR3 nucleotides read TGTGCCAGCAGCTTCACCGGGACAGGGGACCCCGAGACCCAGTACTTC. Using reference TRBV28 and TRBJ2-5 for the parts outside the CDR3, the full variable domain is DVKVTQSSRYLVKRTGEKVFLECVQDMDHENMFWYRQDPGLGLRLIYFSYDVKMKEKGDIPEGYSVSREKKERFSLILESASTNQTSMYLCASSFTGTGDPETQYFGPGTRLLVL.

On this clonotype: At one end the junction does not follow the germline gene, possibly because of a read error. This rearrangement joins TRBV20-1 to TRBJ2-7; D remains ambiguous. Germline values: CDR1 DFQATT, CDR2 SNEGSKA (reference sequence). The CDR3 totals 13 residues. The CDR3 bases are TGCGGTGCTCCCTTTCGGAAAAACTACGAGCAGTACTTT. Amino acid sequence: CGAPFRKNYEQYF.